This T cell receptor beta chain appears in the sequencing data of a study of blood T cell repertoires in COVID-19 (TCRdb year 2020). Looking at the study overall: Samples from collaborators originated in the United States, Italy and Spain and spanned both the acute and convalescent phases of COVID-19. Where available, HLA class I and class II types were obtained from metadata supplied by the sample provider rather than from assay-based typing. Nearly every sample came with metadata listing a de-identified subject ID, COVID-19 status, age in years and sex. Samples were obtained from the ongoing ImmuneRACE study (first 160 participants) and from over 1,000 subjects provided by 6 global collaborators. The material from the prospective study consisted of cDNA or gDNA derived from T cells, B-cell-depleted T cells, or PBMCs. The repertoires were made available in a free public database intended to serve as a resource for research on the immune response to SARS-CoV-2. Subjects who had been exposed to COVID-19, were actively infected with it, or had recovered from it provided the deeply sampled blood TCRbeta repertoires that made up the dataset.

Worth noting for this clone: No antigen is known for it. Per-base qualities were not stored, and no clone one base away is much larger.

General conclusions and limits of the study: How much clinical and demographic metadata was included differed by source and by participant, and the metadata was provided uncurated.

Participants in the prospective study were aged about 18 to 95 years, lived in about two dozen United States geographic areas, and enrolled through a virtual design. To assign participants to cohorts, the prospective study relied on clinical history that participants themselves reported in a screening survey and a study questionnaire. Recovered participants in ImmuneRACE Cohort 3 were defined as having two consecutive negative NP/OP PCR tests, clearance from a healthcare professional, or resolution of symptoms. In the prospective study, whole blood, serum and a nasopharyngeal or oropharyngeal swab were collected from each participant by mobile phlebotomists. Additional blood draws and questionnaires over an approximately 2-month period could optionally be provided by prospective study participants. Prospective study blood samples were shipped either frozen or at room temperature before DNA extraction.

Including the terminal cysteine and phenylalanine, the CDR3 comprises 15 residues. The entry retains the CDR3 DNA only, 45 bases that are in frame from base 1. CDR1 and CDR2 are read off the germline V gene as SNHLY and FYNNEI. V and J lose 11 bases and 1 base, and a span of 21 bases separates them. TCRbeta CDR3 regions were amplified from genomic DNA using the immunoSEQ Assay, a bias-controlled multiplex PCR. The original pipeline was this. Within the assay, amplification of reference gene primers was used to estimate how many nucleated cells each sample contained. Sequence reads were collapsed and filtered to measure the absolute abundance of every unique TCRbeta CDR3 rearrangement. For each sample, productive Simpson clonality was calculated as the square root of Simpson's diversity index over productive rearrangements. TCRdb obtained this table from immuneACCESS and retained in-frame rearrangements with V and J assigned. These tables miss some clones; where compared with another copy, unresolved V genes account for less than half of the shortfall, and the remainder is unexplained. The D gene and trimming were derived from the DNA, and the V and J assignments and clone size from that table. Across this sample there are about 350,000 clones, with about 90% seen only once. Roughly 5.3% of the sample belongs to the ten largest clones.

The sequencing input was PBMCs or T cells enriched from blood (not recorded which). The receptor's source is a young woman who had recovered from COVID-19. The rearrangement joined TRBV2 to TRBJ2-7; possibly the D gene is TRBD2, per 5 matching bases. The DNA reads as follows: TGTGCCGGCAAAGAGGGTGATCGCCCTTCCTACGAGCAGTACTTC. Its product reads: CAGKEGDRPSYEQYF.